This T cell receptor (beta chain) is drawn from a study of blood T cell repertoires in COVID-19. The table came from immunoSEQ multiplex PCR; TCRdb's copy has only in-frame clones and leaves some out. The data hold tens of thousands of clones, with more than 70% observed a single time. The count of this clone is one. CDR3 length: 16 amino acids. V trimming: 6 bases; J trimming: 4 bases; junction bases outside the gene matches: 9. Germline V gene lookup returns CDR1 KGHDR and CDR2 SFDVKD. The sequence derives from a woman older than 75 with acute or convalescent COVID-19. J is TRBJ2-5 and V is TRBV24-1; 11 bases are a match to TRBD1. Sequenced: peripheral blood. The CDR3 here is CATSPEPGQGGETQYF. CDR3 nucleotide sequence: TGTGCCACCAGTCCCGAGCCGGGACAGGGGGGAGAGACCCAGTACTTC.